The present entry profiles one T cell receptor beta chain with its context. This record comes from a study of blood T cell repertoires in COVID-19. Whole-study context: Acute-phase and convalescent COVID-19 samples originated in the United States, Italy and Spain. Sample material is recorded as cDNA or gDNA derived from T cells, B-cell-depleted T cells, or PBMCs.

The authors' processing: Counts of nucleated cells, estimated from reference gene primer amplification, were obtained. The table came from immunoSEQ multiplex PCR; TCRdb's copy has only in-frame clones and leaves some out. D and trimming were read from the DNA, whereas the V and J calls and clone size are those reported in that table. The data show 100,000 to 110,000 clones, with roughly 90% seen just once and less than 8.5% held by the top ten. The CDR3 consists of 14 residues. Germline CDR1 and CDR2: SEHNR and FQNEAQ (reference sequence). J was trimmed by 4 bases and V by 7 bases; bases with no gene match: 7.

The clonotype comes from a man aged 25 to 40 in a cohort sampled during active COVID-19. V and J are TRBV7-9 and TRBJ2-3; 8 nucleotides match TRBD1. Sequencing input: peripheral blood. The CDR3 DNA reads TGTGCCAGCAAGGACAGGGAAGCCGCAGATACGCAGTATTTT. Its translation: CASKDREAADTQYF. The full variable domain, rest sourced from reference TRBV7-9 and TRBJ2-3, is DTGVSQNPRHKITKRGQNVTFRCDPISEHNRLYWYRQTLGQGPEFLTYFQNEAQLEKSRLLSDRFSAERPKGSFSTLEIQRTEQGDSAMYLCASKDREAADTQYFGPGTRLTVL.